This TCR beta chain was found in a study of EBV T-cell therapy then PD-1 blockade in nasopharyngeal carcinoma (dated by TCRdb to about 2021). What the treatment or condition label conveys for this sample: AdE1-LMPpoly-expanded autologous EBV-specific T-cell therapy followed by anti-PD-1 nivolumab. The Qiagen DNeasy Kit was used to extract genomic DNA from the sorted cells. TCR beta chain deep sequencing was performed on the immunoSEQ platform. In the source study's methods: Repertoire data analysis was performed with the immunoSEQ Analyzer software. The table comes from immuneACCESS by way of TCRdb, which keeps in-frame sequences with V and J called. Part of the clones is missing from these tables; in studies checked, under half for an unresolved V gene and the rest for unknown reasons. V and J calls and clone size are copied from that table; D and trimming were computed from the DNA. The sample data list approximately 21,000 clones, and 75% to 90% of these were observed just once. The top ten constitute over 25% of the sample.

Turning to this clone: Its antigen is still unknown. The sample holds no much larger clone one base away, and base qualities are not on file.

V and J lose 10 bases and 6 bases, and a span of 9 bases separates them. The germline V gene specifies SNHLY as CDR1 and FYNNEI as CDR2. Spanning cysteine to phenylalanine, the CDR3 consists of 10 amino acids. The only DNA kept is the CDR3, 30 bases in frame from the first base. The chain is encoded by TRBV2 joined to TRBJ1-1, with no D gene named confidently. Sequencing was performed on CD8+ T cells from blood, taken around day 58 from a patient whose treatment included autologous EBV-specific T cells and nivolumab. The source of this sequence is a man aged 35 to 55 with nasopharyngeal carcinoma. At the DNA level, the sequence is TGTGCCACCTCGGAGTCTGAAGCTTTCTTT. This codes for CATSESEAFF.